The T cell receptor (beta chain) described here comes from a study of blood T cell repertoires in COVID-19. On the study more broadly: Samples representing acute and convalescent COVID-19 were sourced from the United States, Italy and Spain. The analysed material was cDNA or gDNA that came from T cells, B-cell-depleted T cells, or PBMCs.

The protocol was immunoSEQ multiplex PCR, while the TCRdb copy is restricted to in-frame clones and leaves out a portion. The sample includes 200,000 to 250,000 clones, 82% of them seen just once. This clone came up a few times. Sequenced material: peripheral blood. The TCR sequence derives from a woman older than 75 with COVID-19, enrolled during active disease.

CDR3 loop: CSVEGWGQWIYGYTF. In DNA, the CDR3 is TGCAGCGTTGAAGGGTGGGGACAGTGGATCTATGGCTACACCTTC. The chain employs TRBV29-1 and TRBJ1-2, with 7 bases that match TRBD1. The CDR3 totals 15 residues. Germline CDR1 reads SQVTM; CDR2 reads ANQGSEA. V shed 1 base, J shed 4 bases, and the junction held 9 bases outside the gene matches.